This record looks at one T cell receptor beta chain sequence and its context. Its target is unknown. This entry belongs to a study of cytomegalovirus exposure and HLA in healthy donors. The study, taken as a whole, reports: Per a later analysis, 15,000 to 20,000 TCR beta sequences showed association with HLA alleles at 0.05 false discovery rate. Sequencing had likely introduced a cluster of highly shared sequence variants as an artifact.

The primer mix had 60 Vbeta and 13 Jbeta primers. The protocol was immunoSEQ multiplex PCR, while the TCRdb copy is restricted to in-frame clones and leaves out a portion. The sample contains roughly 130,000 clones, 75% to 85% of which appear only once. Sequencing input: PBMCs. The receptor was isolated from a man in his forties in good health and CMV-seronegative.

CDR3 nucleotides: TGTGCCAGTACTTCTCCGGCAGGGATGCACACTGAAGCTTTCTTT. Translating it yields CASTSPAGMHTEAFF. This rearrangement joins TRBV19 to TRBJ1-1, with a weak D call TRBD1 (5 bases). Germline V gene sequence: CDR1 LNHDA, CDR2 SQIVND (reference sequence). CDR3 length: 15 amino acids. Trimming cost V 7 bases and J 3 bases, with 18 bases left between them.